The 32 T cell receptor beta chains below were found in one sample sequenced in a study of OX40 agonist ivuxolimab in advanced cancers. Receptors were amplified or captured by the immunoSEQ multiplex PCR assay. TCRdb limited this immuneACCESS table to in-frame rearrangements with V and J called. A share of clones is missing; checked studies link under half to unresolved V genes, and the rest is unexplained. For this sample there are tens of thousands of clones; about 89% appear just once. Of the sample, about 0.77% falls within the top ten clones. The material was CD4+ or CD8+ T cells sorted from blood, obtained in a trial of the OX40 agonist ivuxolimab. These receptors were collected from an adult with an advanced solid tumor such as melanoma, head and neck, liver or kidney cancer.

The chain joins TRBV10-1 to TRBJ1-1; D is unresolved. CDR3 length equals 12 residues. Trimming took off 6 bases at V and 7 bases at J, with 12 bases between the two ends. CDR1 is WNHNN and CDR2 is SYGVQD in the germline V gene (reference sequence). The CDR3 region has the DNA TGCGCCAGCAGCCCGGACCTACTTGAAGCTTTCTTT. Encoded protein: CASSPDLLEAFF.

The chain combines TRBV14 with TRBJ2-5; 9 nucleotides agree with TRBD2. Trimming removed 0 bases from V and 1 base from J; junction bases left unmatched: 12. Germline CDR1 reads SGHDN; CDR2 reads FVKESK. The CDR3 totals 19 residues. The CDR3 sequence: CASSQDFGGGDNLQETQYF. CDR3 nucleotide sequence: TGTGCCAGCAGCCAAGATTTTGGCGGGGGGGATAACCTCCAAGAGACCCAGTACTTC.

For the CDR3, the DNA is TGTGCCAGCAGCGGACAAACAGGGGATGAGCAGTTCTTC. Protein sequence: CASSGQTGDEQFF. The chain has TRBV7-3 and TRBJ2-1; 7 nucleotides align to TRBD1. V lost 5 bases and J lost 8; bases outside the gene matches: 6. CDR3 length: 13 amino acids. Per the germline V gene, CDR1 is SGHTA and CDR2 is FQGTGA.

The CDR3: CASTIAPGPNYEQYF. The CDR3 DNA is TGTGCCAGCACCATAGCCCCGGGACCAAACTACGAGCAGTACTTC. The chain recombines TRBV2 with TRBJ2-5, with D perhaps being TRBD1 or TRBD2 (5 bases each). The end of the DNA aligns better with TRBJ2-7, so the J call may be wrong. The CDR3 has 15 residues. The germline gives CDR1 SNHLY, CDR2 FYNNEI.

The chain has TRBV7-2 and TRBJ1-3; 8 bases are a match to TRBD1. This CDR3 is 18 amino acids long. In germline, CDR1 is SGHTA, CDR2 FQGNSA. The V gene end was trimmed by 2 bases and the J gene end by 0 bases; junction bases not matched to a gene: 9. In nucleotides, the CDR3 is TGTGCCAGCAGCTTATCCCGCTACAGGGGGAACTCTGGAAACACCATATATTTT. As protein: CASSLSRYRGNSGNTIYF.

The genes are TRBV18 and TRBJ2-1; TRBD2 matches 7 bases. Germline lookup yields CDR1 KGHSH and CDR2 LQKENI. After removal of 4 bases from V and 2 bases from J, the junction contained 8 bases not matched to a gene. CDR3 length equals 16 residues. CDR3 amino acids: CASSLTLAATYNEQFF. The CDR3 DNA is TGTGCCAGCTCACTGACCCTAGCGGCCACCTACAATGAGCAGTTCTTC.

The genes are TRBV19 and TRBJ2-5; tentative D call: TRBD2 (6 bases). V was clipped by 5 bases and J by 5 bases, with 12 bases between them. Looked up from germline, CDR1 is LNHDA and CDR2 is SQIVND (reference sequence). The CDR3 totals 13 residues. The chain's CDR3 is CASSDRRGETQYF. DNA of the CDR3: TGTGCCAGTAGTGACCGCCGGGGGGAGACCCAGTACTTC. The full variable domain, completed using reference TRBV19 and TRBJ2-5, is DGGITQSPKYLFRKEGQNVTLSCEQNLNHDAMYWYRQDPGQGLRLIYYSQIVNDFQKGDIAEGYSVSREKKESFPLTVTSAQKNPTAFYLCASSDRRGETQYFGPGTRLLVL.

The chain joins TRBV15 to TRBJ2-5; D ambiguous. CDR1 and CDR2 (germline): LNHNV, YYDKDF (reference sequence). Trimming took 0 bases from V and 0 from J, leaving 11 bases between them. The CDR3 extends over 16 amino acids. The chain's CDR3 is CATSRDHLPYQETQYF. The CDR3, as DNA: TGTGCCACCAGCAGAGATCACCTTCCTTACCAAGAGACCCAGTACTTC.

The chain is built from TRBV4-1 and TRBJ2-7, with a possible D match to TRBD2 (5 bases). Trimming took 1 base from V and 0 from J, leaving 10 bases between them. CDR3 length: 15 residues. Germline assignment: CDR1 MGHRA and CDR2 YSYEKL. CDR3 coding DNA: TGCGCCAGCAGCCAAGCGGTAGCGACCTCCTACGAGCAGTACTTC. Translating gives CASSQAVATSYEQYF.

The J gene is TRBJ2-3, the V gene TRBV11-3, with no clear D. The V gene lost 4 bases and the J gene lost 6 bases, with 8 bases spanning the gap. The CDR3 sequence is 12 residues long. CDR1 is SGHNT and CDR2 is YENEEA in the germline V gene. DNA for the CDR3: TGTGCCAGCAGCTCAGTAAAGGATACGCAGTATTTT. It translates to CASSSVKDTQYF. Full variable domain (remainder filled in from reference TRBV11-3 and TRBJ2-3): EAGVVQSPRYKIIEKKQPVAFWCNPISGHNTLYWYLQNLGQGPELLIRYENEEAVDDSQLPKDRFSAERLKGVDSTLKIQPAELGDSAVYLCASSSVKDTQYFGPGTRLTVL.

This chain joins TRBV19 and TRBJ1-5; 7 positions agree with TRBD1. The junction had 14 bases not matched to a gene; V was cut back by 4 bases and J by 11 bases. Germline assignment: CDR1 LNHDA and CDR2 SQIVND (reference sequence). The CDR3 sequence is 15 residues long. The CDR3 DNA reads as TGTGCCAGTAGTAGAAGGGACAGCCCCATCCCAGCCCAGCATTTT. Translation gives CASSRRDSPIPAQHF.

This clone was seen a handful of times. Other DNA variants within this sample encode the same CDR3. The gene calls are TRBV7-9 and TRBJ1-1; possible D gene TRBD1, 5 bases. CDR3 length: 14 amino acids. V was pared by 1 base and J by 3 bases, with 9 bases between. Germline V gene sequence: CDR1 SEHNR, CDR2 FQNEAQ (reference sequence). The CDR3 DNA follows: TGTGCCAGCAGCTTAGGGGGGTTGGACACTGAAGCTTTCTTT. It encodes CASSLGGLDTEAFF.

The chain recombines TRBV10-1 with TRBJ2-3; tentatively, D is TRBD1 (5 bases). The CDR3 is 12 residues long. Trimming cost V 9 bases and J 4 bases, with 11 bases left between them. CDR1 WNHNN and CDR2 SYGVQD come from the germline V gene (reference sequence). In DNA form, the CDR3 reads TGCGCCAGTGCAGGGTGGGCAGATACGCAGTATTTT. As protein: CASAGWADTQYF.

This chain connects TRBV5-1 to TRBJ2-1, with 9 positions matching TRBD2. CDR3 size: 16 residues. The V gene's germline CDR1 is SGHRS and CDR2 YFSETQ. After removal of 0 bases from V and 7 bases from J, the junction contained 8 bases not matched to a gene. CDR3 sequence (DNA): TGCGCCAGCAGCTTGGCGGGTAGCGGGAGTTATAATGAGCAGTTCTTC. Its protein product is CASSLAGSGSYNEQFF.

The chain has TRBV4-1 and TRBJ2-1, with 10 bases that match TRBD2. The length of the CDR3 is 17 residues. V lost 0 bases, J lost 7 bases, and 9 bases stayed unmatched. Germline V gives CDR1 MGHRA, CDR2 YSYEKL. DNA for the CDR3: TGCGCCAGCAGCCAAGATAGGGCTAGCGGGAGCGTAAATGAGCAGTTCTTC. It yields the protein CASSQDRASGSVNEQFF.

The CDR3 coding sequence is TGTGCCAGCAGCTTCGCGGAGGACACTGAAGCTTTCTTT. Its translation: CASSFAEDTEAFF. J is TRBJ1-1 and V is TRBV7-2; D is unresolved. CDR1 is SGHTA and CDR2 is FQGNSA in the germline V gene. The CDR3 spans 13 residues. V was trimmed by 3 bases and J by 3 bases, leaving 8 bases between them. Using reference TRBV7-2 and TRBJ1-1 for the parts outside the CDR3, the full variable domain is GAGVSQSPSNKVTEKGKDVELRCDPISGHTALYWYRQSLGQGLEFLIYFQGNSAPDKSGLPSDRFSAERTGGSVSTLTIQRTQQEDSAVYLCASSFAEDTEAFFGQGTRLTVV.

This chain links TRBV25-1 with TRBJ2-7, with D possibly being TRBD2 (6 bases). V lost 5 bases and J 2 bases, leaving 16 bases between the germline ends. Germline V gives CDR1 MGHDK, CDR2 SYGVNS. The CDR3 is made up of 15 amino acids. The CDR3 coding sequence is TGTGCCAGCAGTCCCCCAAGCGGGTACGCCTACGAGCAGTACTTC. Protein product: CASSPPSGYAYEQYF.

The gene calls are TRBV11-3 and TRBJ2-2; D gene unclear. This CDR3 spans 13 amino acids. Trimming shortened V by 1 base and J by 3 bases, and 3 bases separated the two germline ends. The V gene's germline CDR1 is SGHNT and CDR2 YENEEA. The CDR3 nucleotides read TGTGCCAGCAGCTTAGTAGACACCGGGGAGCTGTTTTTT. Residues: CASSLVDTGELFF. Combining the CDR3 with reference TRBV11-3 and TRBJ2-2 gives the whole variable domain EAGVVQSPRYKIIEKKQPVAFWCNPISGHNTLYWYLQNLGQGPELLIRYENEEAVDDSQLPKDRFSAERLKGVDSTLKIQPAELGDSAVYLCASSLVDTGELFFGEGSRLTVL.

V gene TRBV28 combines with J gene TRBJ2-7; no clear D gene. The germline CDR1 and CDR2 sequences are MDHEN and SYDVKM. Trimming pared 6 bases from V and 6 bases from J, leaving 12 bases between. This CDR3 comprises 12 residues. DNA of the CDR3: TGTGCCAGCAGCCTCAATCCTCGCGAGCAGTACTTC. It specifies CASSLNPREQYF.

V usage is TRBV5-1 and J usage is TRBJ1-2; possible D gene TRBD1, 5 bases. Germline V gene sequence: CDR1 SGHRS, CDR2 YFSETQ. Trimming cost V 0 bases and J 4 bases, with 7 bases left between them. CDR3 length: 13 residues. In DNA form, the CDR3 reads TGCGCCAGCAGCTTGGAGACAGTCTATGGCTACACCTTC. It is translated as CASSLETVYGYTF.

This sequence joins TRBV30 and TRBJ2-2; TRBD2 matches at 8 bases. Germline V gene sequence: CDR1 GTSNPN, CDR2 SVGIG (reference sequence). After removal of 0 bases from V and 5 bases from J, the junction contained 5 bases not matched to a gene. The CDR3 totals 15 residues. The CDR3 DNA reads as TGTGCCTGGAGTGTTCTAGCGGGCCCGACCGGGGAGCTGTTTTTT. This translates into CAWSVLAGPTGELFF.

This rearrangement joins TRBV23-1 to TRBJ1-2, with unresolved D. TRBV23-1 is sorted into the ORF group, with uncertain function. This CDR3 is 15 amino acids long. V lost 1 base, J lost 0 bases, and 9 bases lay in between. The CDR3 reads CASSQWDPTNYGYTF. The CDR3 bases are TGCGCCAGCAGTCAATGGGATCCTACTAACTATGGCTACACCTTC.

This clone was detected once. The chain uses TRBV15 and TRBJ1-6; D is undetermined. V lost 0 bases and J lost 8, with 5 bases in between. This CDR3 has 13 residues. CDR1 is LNHNV and CDR2 is YYDKDF in the germline V gene (reference sequence). The CDR3 spells CATSRDPYSPLHF. CDR3 DNA: TGTGCCACCAGCAGAGATCCGTATTCACCCCTCCACTTT.

The V gene is TRBV19, the J gene TRBJ1-4, with D perhaps matching TRBD1 (6 bases). There are 14 residues in the CDR3. The germline CDR1 and CDR2 sequences are LNHDA and SQIVND (reference sequence). The ends were cut back, 5 bases at V and 10 bases at J, with 17 bases in the middle. In DNA, the CDR3 is TGTGCCAGTAGTGAACAGGGTACCGGCGGAAAACTGTTTTTT. This encodes CASSEQGTGGKLFF.

The chain employs TRBV5-4 and TRBJ2-7; D is uncertain. Germline CDR1 reads SGHNT; CDR2 reads YYREEE (reference sequence). The CDR3 has 14 amino acids. V was cut by 0 bases and J by 1 base, with 8 bases left in between. The CDR3 nucleotides are TGTGCCAGCAGCTTGGCCGGCTCATCCTACGAGCAGTACTTC. Translating it yields CASSLAGSSYEQYF.

The chain is built from TRBV5-1 and TRBJ2-3; D unresolved. The CDR3 spans 14 residues. Germline values: CDR1 SGHRS, CDR2 YFSETQ. V lost 3 bases to trimming and J lost 6 bases, with 14 bases between them. The CDR3 region has the DNA TGCGCCAGCAGCTGGGGTCAGAGCCTCGATACGCAGTATTTT. It yields the protein CASSWGQSLDTQYF.

The chain is built from TRBV7-9 and TRBJ2-5; possible D gene TRBD1, 6 bases. Per the germline V gene, CDR1 is SEHNR and CDR2 is FQNEAQ (reference sequence). The V gene lost 5 bases and the J gene lost 0 bases, with 19 bases spanning the gap. The CDR3 runs 17 residues. CDR3 coding DNA: TGTGCCAGCAGCCCGACAGGAGCAGAAGTAAACCAAGAGACCCAGTACTTC. Encoded protein: CASSPTGAEVNQETQYF.

CDR3 nucleotide sequence: TGTGCCTGCCCGATACAGGGAGGCGAGCAGTACTTC. This sequence encodes CACPIQGGEQYF. The chain recombines TRBV30 with TRBJ2-7; either TRBD1 or TRBD2 may fit D (6 bases each). Per the germline V gene, CDR1 is GTSNPN and CDR2 is SVGIG (reference sequence). V was cut by 6 bases and J by 6 bases, with 15 bases left in between. The CDR3 is 12 residues long.

The chain combines TRBV19 with TRBJ1-3, with unresolved D. Trimming took 1 base from V and 2 from J, leaving 9 bases between them. The CDR3 is 15 amino acids. CDR1 LNHDA and CDR2 SQIVND come from the germline V gene (reference sequence). The CDR3 DNA is TGTGCCAGTAGTATAGGAGGCGGCCCTGGAAACACCATATATTTT. Residues: CASSIGGGPGNTIYF.

The J gene is TRBJ1-1, the V gene TRBV7-2; the match to TRBD1 covers 7 bases. Trimming took 2 bases from V and 5 from J; bases not matched to a gene: 8. CDR3 length: 15 amino acids. Germline assignment: CDR1 SGHTA and CDR2 FQGNSA. DNA for the CDR3: TGTGCCAGCAGCTTATGGGTCCAGGGGGGGACTGAAGCTTTCTTT. Amino acids: CASSLWVQGGTEAFF.

The J gene is TRBJ1-2, the V gene TRBV28; 8 bases agree with TRBD1. The ends lost 3 bases at V and 5 bases at J; junction bases unmatched: 5. This CDR3 has 14 amino acids. Per germline, CDR1 MDHEN and CDR2 SYDVKM. The CDR3 is CASSLGGQGYGYTF. CDR3 nucleotides: TGTGCCAGCAGTTTGGGCGGACAGGGATATGGCTACACCTTC.

The V and J genes are TRBV29-1 and TRBJ2-7; 10 nucleotides agree with TRBD1. Germline values: CDR1 SQVTM, CDR2 ANQGSEA. The CDR3 has 13 amino acids. V shed 6 bases, J shed 4 bases, and the junction held 6 bases outside the gene matches. In DNA form, the CDR3 reads TGCAGCGTGACCGAGGGACAGGGGTACGAGCAGTACTTC. As protein: CSVTEGQGYEQYF.